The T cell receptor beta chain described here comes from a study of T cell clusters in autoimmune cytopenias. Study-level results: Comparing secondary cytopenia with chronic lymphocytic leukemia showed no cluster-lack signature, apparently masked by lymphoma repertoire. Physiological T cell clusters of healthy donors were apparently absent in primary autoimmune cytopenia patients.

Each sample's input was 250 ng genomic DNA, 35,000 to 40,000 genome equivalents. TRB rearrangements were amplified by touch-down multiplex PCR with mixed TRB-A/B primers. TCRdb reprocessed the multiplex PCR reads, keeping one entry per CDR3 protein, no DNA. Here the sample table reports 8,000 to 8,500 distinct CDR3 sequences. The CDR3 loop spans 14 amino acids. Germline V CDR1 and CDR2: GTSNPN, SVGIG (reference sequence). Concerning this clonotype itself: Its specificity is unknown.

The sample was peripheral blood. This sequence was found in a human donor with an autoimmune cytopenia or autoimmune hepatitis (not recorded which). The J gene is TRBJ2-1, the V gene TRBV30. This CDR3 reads CAWSVQPGLNEQFF.